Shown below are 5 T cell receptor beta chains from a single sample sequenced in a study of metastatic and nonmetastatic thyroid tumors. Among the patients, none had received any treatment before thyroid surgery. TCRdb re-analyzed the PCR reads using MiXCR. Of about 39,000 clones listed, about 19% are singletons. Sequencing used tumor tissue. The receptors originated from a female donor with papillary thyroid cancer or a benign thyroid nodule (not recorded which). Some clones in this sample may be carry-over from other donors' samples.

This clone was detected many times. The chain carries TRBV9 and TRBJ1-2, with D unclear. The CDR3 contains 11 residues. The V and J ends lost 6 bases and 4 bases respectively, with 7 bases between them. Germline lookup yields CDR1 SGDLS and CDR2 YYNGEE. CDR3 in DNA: TGTGCCAGCACGGGTGGCTATGGCTACACCTTC. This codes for CASTGGYGYTF.

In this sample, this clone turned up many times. In DNA, the CDR3 is TGTGCCAGTGAGGGCAGGAAAAACACCGGGGAGCTGTTTTTT. Translated, it gives CASEGRKNTGELFF. The chain employs TRBV19 and TRBJ2-2, with D perhaps matching TRBD2 (5 bases). The CDR3 runs 14 residues. Deletions cut 8 bases from V and 2 bases from J, with 12 bases between. Germline values: CDR1 LNHDA, CDR2 SQIVND (reference sequence).

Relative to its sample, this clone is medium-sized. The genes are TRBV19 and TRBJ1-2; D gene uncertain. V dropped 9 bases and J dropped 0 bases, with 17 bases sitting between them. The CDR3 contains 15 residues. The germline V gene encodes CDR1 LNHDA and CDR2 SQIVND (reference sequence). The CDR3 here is CASRTGDGSNYGYTF. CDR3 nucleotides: TGTGCCAGCCGGACCGGTGACGGATCTAACTATGGCTACACCTTC.

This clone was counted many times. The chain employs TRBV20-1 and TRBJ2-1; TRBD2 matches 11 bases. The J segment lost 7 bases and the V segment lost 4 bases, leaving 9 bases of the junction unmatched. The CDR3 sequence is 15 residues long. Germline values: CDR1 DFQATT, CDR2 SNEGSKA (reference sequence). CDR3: CSATLPSGRRNEQFF. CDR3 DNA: TGCAGTGCTACATTACCTAGCGGGAGGAGGAATGAGCAGTTCTTC.

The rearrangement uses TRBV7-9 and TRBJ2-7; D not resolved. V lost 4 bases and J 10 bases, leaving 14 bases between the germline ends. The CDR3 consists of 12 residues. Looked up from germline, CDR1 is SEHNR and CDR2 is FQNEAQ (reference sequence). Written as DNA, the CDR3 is TGTGCCAGCAGCTGGATTTTGGGCGTCCAGTACTTC. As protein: CASSWILGVQYF.